This record covers a single TCR beta chain. The table lists this clone with a few counts. It lacks a known antigen. Per-nucleotide qualities are absent, and no much larger clonotype sits a single base away. A single peripheral blood draw of about 116 mL on average was collected from each donor into heparinised tubes. A BD FACSAria II and a panel including CD45RO, CCR7, CD25, CD127, CD95 and CD27 were used to sort naive, central memory, regulatory and stem cell-like memory CD4+ T cells. Every sorted population had a purity above 95%. PBMCs were separated immediately by Lymphoprep density gradient centrifugation and were stained directly, without being cultured. So that batch effects would be minimized, each experiment stained and sorted samples in pairs, pairing one healthy donor with one patient. The entire isolated RNA was reverse transcribed using the High Capacity cDNA Reverse Transcription Kit, and thus expressed TCRB transcripts were sequenced. Naive, central memory and regulatory T cell samples underwent deep immunoSEQ sequencing, averaging around 3.9 million total reads per sample. After sorted cells were lysed in RLT buffer, RNA was extracted with DNase-treated RNeasy Micro or Mini kits, with the choice depending on cell number. To prevent cross-contamination, each cell subset was processed individually, whereas patient and healthy donor samples were processed jointly. TCRB sequences were amplified from cDNA with the immunoSEQ multiplex PCR, producing 87-bp fragments spanning the CDR3 region. Sequencing of the amplicons was performed on the Illumina HiSeq platform. The authors' pipeline ran thus. Synthetic template baselines were used to correct PCR bias computationally, reads within Hamming distance 2 were collapsed, and singletons that could not be merged were discarded. Reads were aligned against IMGT to assign V, D and J genes, CDR3 length and insertions or deletions at six rearrangement sites. Within each subset, clonotype counts were normalized to sorted cell number, and only after that were true diversity and Gini coefficients computed with the tcR R package. The overlap coefficient, calculated on TCRB nucleotide sequences, was used to measure repertoire sharing. As a proxy for the pre-selection repertoire, out-of-frame TCRB sequences from naive cells were analyzed. Here the immuneACCESS table is served through TCRdb, limited to in-frame sequences with V and J called. Missing clones are a known gap in these copies; in checked studies unresolved V genes cover under half, and the rest lacks a known reason. The DNA gave D and trimming, while V, J and clone size come from that table. Across this sample there are around 600,000 clones, with around 12% seen only once. The ten largest clones take up around 0.12% of the sample.

The source of the sample is a study of beta chain features in type 1 diabetes (dated by TCRdb to between 2018 and 2020). Some background on the complete study: Mean age, gender distribution, total cell number and subset yield did not differ between patients and healthy donors. Across all samples, fewer than 130 million sorted cells were examined, and cell number per subset correlated strongly with RNA yield. In the study, recently diagnosed type 1 diabetes patients and matched healthy donors were compared on the TCRB repertoires of their sorted circulating CD4+ T cell subsets. Whereas all 30 or so donors provided naive and central memory subsets, regulatory and stem cell-like memory subsets were isolated from just 8 patients and roughly 8 healthy donors. General findings and caveats noted by the study authors: Because the HLA sub-analyses included only small numbers of individuals, any influence of HLA type on TCRB rearrangement was left unresolved. At VDJ recombination sites, type 1 diabetes patients had fewer insertions and more deleted nucleotides, which implies abnormalities in thymic rearrangement. Naive, central memory and regulatory TCRB repertoires appeared to be more alike among patients than among healthy donors. A moderate but significant shortening of TCRB CDR3 length was observed in type 1 diabetes patients in all four CD4+ subsets. Shorter templates might be favored by PCR, yet because patient and control samples were amplified and corrected together, any such skew would affect both groups equally. Because cDNA was sequenced instead of genomic DNA, activated cells with high expression could be over-represented, although the groups did not differ in activation or CD3 levels.

Including cysteine and phenylalanine, the CDR3 has 15 amino acids. This entry keeps only the CDR3 DNA: 45 bases, framed from base 1. CDR1 and CDR2 (SGHNT, YENEEA) derive from the germline V gene. The germline ends are 12 bases apart after V is trimmed by 2 bases and J by 2 bases. The sequence was collected from a man aged 25 to 45 with type 1 diabetes. The specimen was naive CD4+ T cells from blood. This specimen's cell subset or site label, interpreted: true naive CD4+ T cells. This sequence uses TRBV11-3 and TRBJ2-5, with the D gene too uncertain to name. The nucleotides read TGTGCCAGCAGCTTACAAGTCGGCCCTCAAGAGACCCAGTACTTC. This codes for CASSLQVGPQETQYF.